This TCR beta chain appears in the sequencing data of a study of blood T cell repertoires in COVID-19. Study context: The United States, Italy and Spain provided the acute and convalescent COVID-19 samples.

Libraries were prepared by immunoSEQ multiplex PCR; TCRdb keeps only in-frame clonotypes and omits some of them. This table holds roughly 180,000 clones, approximately 82% found once. Those who participated ranged in age from 18 to 89 years and resided in 20 to 30 US areas. Cohort allocation depended upon clinical history that participants reported. V was clipped by 8 bases and J by 6 bases, with 13 bases between them. Germline values: CDR1 GTSNPN, CDR2 SVGIG (reference sequence). The CDR3 sequence is 12 residues long. This chain connects TRBV30 to TRBJ1-4; D might be TRBD1 (6 bases). The sequence was obtained from a man aged 55 to 70 who had recovered from COVID-19. Source material: PBMCs or T cells enriched from blood (not recorded which). CDR3: CATDRDYEKLFF. The CDR3 DNA reads TGTGCCACGGACAGAGATTATGAAAAACTGTTTTTT.